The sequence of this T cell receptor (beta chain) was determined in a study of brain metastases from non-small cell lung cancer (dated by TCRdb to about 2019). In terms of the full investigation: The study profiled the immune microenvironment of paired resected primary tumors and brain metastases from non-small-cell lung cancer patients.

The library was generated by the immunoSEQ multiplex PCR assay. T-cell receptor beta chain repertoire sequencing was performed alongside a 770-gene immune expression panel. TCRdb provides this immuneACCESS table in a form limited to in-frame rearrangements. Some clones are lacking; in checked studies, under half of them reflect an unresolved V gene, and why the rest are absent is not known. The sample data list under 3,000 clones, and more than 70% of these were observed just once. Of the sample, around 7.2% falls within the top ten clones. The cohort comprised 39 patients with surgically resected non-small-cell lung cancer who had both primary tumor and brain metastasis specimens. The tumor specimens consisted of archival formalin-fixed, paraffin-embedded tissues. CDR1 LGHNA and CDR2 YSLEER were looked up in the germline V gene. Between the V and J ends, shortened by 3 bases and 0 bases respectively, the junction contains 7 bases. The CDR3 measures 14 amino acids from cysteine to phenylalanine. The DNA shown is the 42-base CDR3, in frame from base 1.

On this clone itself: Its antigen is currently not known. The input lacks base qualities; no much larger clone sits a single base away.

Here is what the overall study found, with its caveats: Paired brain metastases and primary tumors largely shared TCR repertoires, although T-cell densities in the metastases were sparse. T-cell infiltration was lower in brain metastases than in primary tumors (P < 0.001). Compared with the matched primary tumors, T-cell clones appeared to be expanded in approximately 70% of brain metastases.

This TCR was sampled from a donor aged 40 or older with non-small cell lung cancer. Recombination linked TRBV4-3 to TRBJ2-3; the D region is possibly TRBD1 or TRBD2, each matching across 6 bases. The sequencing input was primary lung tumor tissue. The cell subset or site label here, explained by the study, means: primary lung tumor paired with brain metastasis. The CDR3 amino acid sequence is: CASSQGGSTDTQYF. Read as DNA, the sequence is TGCGCCAGCAGCCAGGGGGGCAGCACAGATACGCAGTATTTT.